This entry concerns a single T cell receptor beta chain. These data belong to a study of blood T cell repertoires in COVID-19. Study at large: From the United States, Italy and Spain came samples of acute and convalescent COVID-19. The analysed material was cDNA or gDNA that came from T cells, B-cell-depleted T cells, or PBMCs.

Original processing methods: Estimated nucleated cell counts came from reference gene primer amplification. Sequencing was performed with immunoSEQ multiplex PCR; in TCRdb, only in-frame clones are kept and a portion is missing. V and J calls and clone size are given by that table; D and trimming were obtained from the DNA. The sample holds under 200,000 clones, more than 75% seen once. Germline assignment: CDR1 MNHEY and CDR2 SVGEGT. The CDR3 is 14 amino acids. The germline V and J ends were trimmed by 0 bases and 8 bases, with 13 bases remaining between them. The specimen sequenced was peripheral blood. The clonotype was recovered from a man in his 70s with acute or convalescent COVID-19. The chain is built from TRBV6-2 or TRBV6-3 and TRBJ1-2; perhaps TRBD1 as D (6 bases). CDR3: CASSYSQDSPGYTF. CDR3 nucleotide sequence: TGTGCCAGCAGTTACTCTCAGGACAGTCCCGGCTACACCTTC.